This T cell receptor beta chain is drawn from a study of spatial heterogeneity in lung cancer (dated by TCRdb to about 2019). Regarding the research as a whole: Beta-chain transcripts were consistently detected in greater numbers than alpha-chain transcripts, which likely reflects a higher abundance of beta-chain transcripts. TCR alpha and beta repertoires were quantitatively compared across multiple tumor regions, matched nontumor lung and blood in non-small cell lung cancer. At surgery, fewer than 250 tumor regions, 64 matched nontumor lung samples and 56 PBMC samples were TCR-sequenced for both alpha and beta chains. In the raw uncorrected reads, each unique combination of TCR and UMI appeared more than ten times on average. TCR transcript counts in tumor regions correlated strongly with a T cell transcriptional module score from matched bulk RNA-seq. Nonsynonymous mutation counts, determined by whole-exome sequencing of tumor tissue, were related to TCR repertoire features. Study-level results and caveats: TCR-seq was estimated to cover only around 7.2% of tumor T cells for alpha chains and 13% to 15% for beta chains. Additional single-cell paired TCR alpha and beta sequencing was considered necessary to confirm, at a functional level, the hypothesis that regional TCRs recognize regional mutations. The number of expanded intratumoral alpha and beta TCRs correlated with the tumor nonsynonymous mutation count. Counts of ubiquitous and regional expanded TCRs correlated with counts of ubiquitous and regional nonsynonymous mutations, respectively.

Library construction relied on 5' RACE. Sequencing was carried out with a NextSeq 500. In the TCR library protocol, a unique molecular identifier was attached to each TCR cDNA molecule so that PCR and sequencing errors could be corrected. Under the source paper's analysis protocol: TCR identification, UMI-based error correction and CDR3 extraction were all carried out with Decombinator tools. TCRs above a frequency of 2 per 1,000, corresponding to the top 1% of the tumor frequency distribution, were defined as expanded. Expanded tumor TCRs statistically deemed absent (corrected P<0.05) from at least one tumor region were classed as regional, and all other expanded tumor TCRs were classed as ubiquitous. Renyi diversity was computed with the R vegan package after each repertoire had been subsampled 100 times to 5,000 TCRs. CDR3 similarity networks were built from amino acid triplet string-kernel similarity, with CDR3s being connected when pairwise similarity was above 0.82. TCRdb trimmed public reads at Q25 via fastp, called clones via MiXCR and kept in-frame beta chains. Rows merge per CDR3 protein into single entries with the most common DNA and genes. The V and J calls reflect TCRdb's pipeline rather than the authors' work. Counted in this sample were around 3,100 distinct CDR3 sequences; under 15% of them appeared once. The leading ten clones occupy roughly a tenth of the sample.

What this sample's time point label stands for: sample taken at primary tumor resection. The donors were 70 or so patients from the lung TRACERx cohort who had early-stage, untreated non-small cell lung cancer. Without any cell sorting, TCR sequencing was performed on whole RNA extracted either from tumor and nontumor lung tissue or from cryopreserved PBMC samples. Patients were selected for TCR sequencing only if sufficient RNA was available from at least two tumor regions. Tumor and adjacent nontumor lung specimens were reviewed by a lung pathologist before selection. CDR1 and CDR2 were assigned from the germline V gene as SQVTM and ANQGSEA. The CDR3, from cysteine to phenylalanine, totals 11 residues. The CDR3 DNA has 33 bases and is translated from base 1. Trimming at the junction amounts to 4 bases on V and 2 bases on J, and the germline ends lie 5 bases apart. Based on its abundance in the sample, this clonotype is large (0.1 to 1%). Its recognized antigen is unknown. Per-base qualities were not stored, and no clone one base away is much larger.

The V gene is TRBV29-1 and the J gene is TRBJ2-5; confidence is insufficient to name the D gene. Sequencing used lung tumor tissue, obtained at surgery. This TCR was sampled from a female donor with early-stage non-small cell lung cancer. The sequenced DNA is TGCAGCGTTGCGAATCAAGAGACCCAGTACTTC. Its translation reads: CSVANQETQYF.